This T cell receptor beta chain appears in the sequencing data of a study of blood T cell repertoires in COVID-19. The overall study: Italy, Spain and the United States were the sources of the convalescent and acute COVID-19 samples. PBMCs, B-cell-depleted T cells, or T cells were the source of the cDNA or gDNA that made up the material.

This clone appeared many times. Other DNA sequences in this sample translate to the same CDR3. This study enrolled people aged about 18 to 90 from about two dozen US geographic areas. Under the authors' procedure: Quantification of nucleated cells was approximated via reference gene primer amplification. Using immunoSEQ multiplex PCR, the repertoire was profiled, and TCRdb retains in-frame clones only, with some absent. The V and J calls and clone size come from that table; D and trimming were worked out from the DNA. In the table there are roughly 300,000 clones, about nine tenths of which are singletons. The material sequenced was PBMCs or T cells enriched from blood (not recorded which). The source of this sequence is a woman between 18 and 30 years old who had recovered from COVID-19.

In DNA, the CDR3 is TGTGCCAGCTCACCACCGACGGGGGGGAACACCGGGGAGCTGTTTTTT. This translates into CASSPPTGGNTGELFF. V usage is TRBV18 and J usage is TRBJ2-2; 7 nucleotides line up with TRBD2. Germline V CDR1 and CDR2: KGHSH, LQKENI. The ends lost 0 bases at V and 1 base at J; junction bases unmatched: 2. The CDR3 is 16 residues long.